The 27 T cell receptor beta chains listed next were all sequenced from one sample in a study of control samples from healthy donors and cancer patients. Sequenced by immunoSEQ multiplex PCR; TCRdb stores in-frame clones only, minus some. This table holds around 52,000 clones, less than 95% found once. The sequenced material came from PBMCs. These receptors originate from a man aged 25 to 45 with colorectal cancer.

The chain employs TRBV4-1 and TRBJ2-3; TRBD2 might be the D (5 bases). The CDR3 sequence is 18 residues long. Looked up from germline, CDR1 is MGHRA and CDR2 is YSYEKL. V was trimmed by 0 bases and J by 1 base, leaving 17 bases between them. The CDR3 loop is CASSQDQVPLRGTDTQYF. The CDR3 nucleotides read TGCGCCAGCAGCCAAGACCAGGTCCCTTTGAGGGGCACAGATACGCAGTATTTT.

The CDR3 nucleotides read TGTTCTTCAGCACAGATGAACACCGGGGAGCTGTTTTTT. This translates into CSSAQMNTGELFF. The V and J genes are TRBV7-2 and TRBJ2-2; D gene uncertain. This CDR3 has 13 residues. The germline V gene has CDR1 SGHTA and CDR2 FQGNSA.

This chain connects TRBV9 to TRBJ1-4, with D possibly being TRBD1 (5 bases). Trimming stripped 4 bases from V and 7 bases from J, with 20 bases between. The CDR3 spans 16 residues. Germline CDR1 and CDR2: SGDLS and YYNGEE. CDR3 in DNA: TGTGCCAGCAGCCAAGAAGGGTACGGGGGTGCTGAAAAACTGTTTTTT. It is translated as CASSQEGYGGAEKLFF.

This chain links TRBV30 with TRBJ1-6; D might be TRBD1 (6 bases). The CDR3 sequence is 11 residues long. CDR1 GTSNPN and CDR2 SVGIG come from the germline V gene (reference sequence). Trimming removed 3 bases at V and 9 bases at J, with 6 bases between. Here the CDR3 reads CAWSRGSPLHF. The CDR3 DNA follows: TGTGCCTGGAGCAGGGGTTCACCCCTCCACTTT.

The V call is TRBV6-4, the J call TRBJ2-2; the match to TRBD1 covers 7 bases. J was trimmed by 4 bases and V by 2 bases; bases with no gene match: 4. In germline, CDR1 is MRHNA, CDR2 SNTAGT. This CDR3 spans 15 amino acids. The CDR3 here is CASSDQGVGTGELFF. The CDR3 coding sequence is TGTGCCAGCAGTGACCAGGGGGTCGGCACCGGGGAGCTGTTTTTT.

J is TRBJ2-6 and V is TRBV2; a weak D match, TRBD2 (6 bases). Trimming cost V 6 bases and J 0 bases, with 15 bases left between them. Germline V gene sequence: CDR1 SNHLY, CDR2 FYNNEI. The CDR3 covers 17 residues. The CDR3 DNA sequence: TGTGCCAGCAGGACTAGTCAATATCTCTCTGGGGCCAACGTCCTGACTTTC. Translating it yields CASRTSQYLSGANVLTF. Full variable domain (rest looked up from reference TRBV2 and TRBJ2-6): EPEVTQTPSHQVTQMGQEVILRCVPISNHLYFYWYRQILGQKVEFLVSFYNNEISEKSEIFDDQFSVERPDGSNFTLKIRSTKLEDSAMYFCASRTSQYLSGANVLTFGAGSRLTVL.

The chain is built from TRBV18 and TRBJ2-2; D ambiguous. CDR1 and CDR2 from the germline V gene are KGHSH and LQKENI. The CDR3 runs 15 residues. V was shortened by 1 base and J by 2 bases, with 8 bases between the two germline ends. CDR3: CASSPRVSNTGELFF. The DNA of the CDR3 is TGTGCCAGCTCACCACGGGTTTCCAACACCGGGGAGCTGTTTTTT.

This clone was seen a single time. The chain is built from TRBV7-9 and TRBJ2-7, with D possibly matching TRBD1 (6 bases). The CDR3 loop spans 14 amino acids. V was clipped by 3 bases and J by 3 bases, with 12 bases between them. Germline V gene data show CDR1 as SEHNR and CDR2 as FQNEAQ (reference sequence). CDR3 region: CASSFDRIIYEQYF. The DNA for the CDR3 is TGTGCCAGCAGCTTTGACAGGATAATCTACGAGCAGTACTTC.

V gene TRBV6-5 combines with J gene TRBJ1-1; the match to TRBD1 covers 11 bases. There are 14 residues in the CDR3. CDR1 and CDR2 (germline): MNHEY, SVGAGI. Trimming cost V 2 bases and J 6 bases; bases outside gene matches: 2. CDR3 nucleotide sequence: TGTGCCAGCAGTTACGGGGGACAGGGGGCTGAAGCTTTCTTT. Translated, it gives CASSYGGQGAEAFF.

Note on this clone: Mismatch with germline at one junction end may stem from a read error. The genes are TRBV30 and TRBJ1-6; D unclear. The CDR3 runs 13 residues. Germline-derived CDR1 and CDR2 are GTSNPN and SVGIG (reference sequence). The CDR3 region has the DNA TGTGCCTGGAGTGTAACAGATAATTCGCCCCTCCACTTT. This sequence encodes CAWSVTDNSPLHF.

The CDR3 spells CASSPPGGRNNEQFF. DNA of the CDR3: TGTGCCAGCAGTCCCCCCGGGGGACGGAACAATGAGCAGTTCTTC. This chain links TRBV6-5 with TRBJ2-1, with D perhaps TRBD2 (6 bases). Germline V lookup: CDR1 MNHEY, CDR2 SVGAGI. The CDR3 spans 15 residues. Trimming left V 5 bases short and J 5 bases short, with 16 bases between.

The chain combines TRBV25-1 with TRBJ1-2; D unclear. V was shortened by 5 bases and J by 6 bases, with 22 bases between the two germline ends. CDR1 and CDR2 from the germline V gene are MGHDK and SYGVNS. The CDR3 consists of 16 residues. In nucleotides, the CDR3 is TGTGCCAGCAGTTTCCTGATCCTTCGGTGCCCCCATGGCTACACCTTC. This encodes CASSFLILRCPHGYTF.

The chain uses TRBV11-2 and TRBJ2-1; no clear D. V lost 1 base to trimming and J lost 4 bases, with 5 bases between them. Germline V gene lookup returns CDR1 SGHAT and CDR2 FQNNGV. The CDR3 contains 13 residues. CDR3: CASSLGLYNEQFF. As DNA, the CDR3 is TGTGCCAGCAGCTTAGGACTTTACAATGAGCAGTTCTTC.

V and J are TRBV4-2 and TRBJ2-3; TRBD2 might be the D (5 bases). In germline, CDR1 is LGHNA, CDR2 YNFKEQ. Trimming took off 4 bases at V and 2 bases at J, with 7 bases between the two ends. The CDR3 is made up of 13 amino acids. For the CDR3, the DNA is TGTGCCAGCAGCCGCCGGGACACAGATACGCAGTATTTT. This encodes CASSRRDTDTQYF.

The chain couples TRBV12-3 or TRBV12-4 to TRBJ1-5; D is unresolved. V lost 4 bases, J lost 6 bases, and 7 bases lay in between. This CDR3 has 12 residues. CDR3 DNA sequence: TGTGCCAGCAGTTCGGCACTTCAGCCCCAGCATTTT. It translates to CASSSALQPQHF.

The V and J genes are TRBV7-2 and TRBJ1-1; a possible D gene is TRBD1 (5 bases). The CDR3 covers 14 residues. V lost 6 bases and J lost 1, with 12 bases in between. CDR1 SGHTA and CDR2 FQGNSA come from the germline V gene. The CDR3 DNA reads as TGTGCCAGCAGACGGGGACGGACGAACACTGAAGCTTTCTTT. Residues: CASRRGRTNTEAFF.

V and J are TRBV2 and TRBJ2-7; a possible D gene is TRBD1 (6 bases). V was clipped by 7 bases and J by 2 bases, with 15 bases between them. The CDR3 length is 14 residues. From germline, CDR1 is SNHLY and CDR2 FYNNEI. CDR3 sequence: CASKSGAGAYEQYF. In DNA form, the CDR3 reads TGTGCCAGCAAGTCCGGGGCAGGGGCCTACGAGCAGTACTTC.

The chain carries TRBV7-9 and TRBJ2-3; possibly TRBD1 or TRBD2 for D (5 bases each). CDR1 SEHNR and CDR2 FQNEAQ come from the germline V gene (reference sequence). Trimming removed 5 bases from V and 0 bases from J, with 12 bases in between. This CDR3 is built from 15 residues. This chain's CDR3 is CASSPPGASTDTQYF. DNA of the CDR3: TGTGCCAGCAGCCCCCCCGGGGCGAGCACAGATACGCAGTATTTT. Filled out from reference TRBV7-9 and TRBJ2-3, the complete variable domain reads DTGVSQNPRHKITKRGQNVTFRCDPISEHNRLYWYRQTLGQGPEFLTYFQNEAQLEKSRLLSDRFSAERPKGSFSTLEIQRTEQGDSAMYLCASSPPGASTDTQYFGPGTRLTVL.

V and J are TRBV19 and TRBJ1-1, with D possibly TRBD1 on 5 matching bases. Germline V gene lookup returns CDR1 LNHDA and CDR2 SQIVND (reference sequence). Trimming left V 4 bases short and J 4 bases short, with 22 bases between. There are 17 residues in the CDR3. Here the CDR3 reads CASSTFPPGSGVTEAFF. For the CDR3, the DNA is TGTGCCAGTAGTACGTTTCCTCCAGGGTCCGGTGTCACTGAAGCTTTCTTT.

This clone appeared a single time. The gene calls are TRBV6-2 or TRBV6-3 and TRBJ2-7; TRBD2 might be the D (5 bases). Germline values: CDR1 MNHEY, CDR2 SVGEGT. The CDR3 has 17 amino acids. V was shortened by 0 bases and J by 1 base, with 16 bases between the two germline ends. The CDR3 nucleotides read TGTGCCAGCAGTTACTCGAGGAAGGGAGAGTGGTCCTACGAGCAGTACTTC. As protein: CASSYSRKGEWSYEQYF.

This sequence joins TRBV5-6 and TRBJ1-6; a weak D match, TRBD1 (6 bases). The CDR3 contains 15 residues. The germline V and J ends were trimmed by 0 bases and 9 bases, with 13 bases remaining between them. Germline assignment: CDR1 SGHDT and CDR2 YYEEEE. The CDR3 region has the DNA TGTGCCAGCAGCTTGGAGCATACAGGGCTTTCACCCCTCCACTTT. Translated, it gives CASSLEHTGLSPLHF.

The chain carries TRBV11-2 and TRBJ2-2; D not resolved. Germline loops: CDR1 SGHAT, CDR2 FQNNGV. The CDR3 sequence is 14 residues long. V lost 5 bases and J lost 0, with 7 bases in between. CDR3 in DNA: TGTGCCAGCAGCCTTAAAACGAACACCGGGGAGCTGTTTTTT. Translating gives CASSLKTNTGELFF.

The V gene is TRBV7-2, the J gene TRBJ1-2, with no clear D. V gave up 1 base and J gave up 7 bases, with 13 bases separating them. Germline V gene lookup returns CDR1 SGHTA and CDR2 FQGNSA. This CDR3 has 14 residues. The CDR3 region has the DNA TGTGCCAGCAGCTTAGAGGGTGGTTTCGGTGGCTACACCTTC. Its translation is CASSLEGGFGGYTF.

This chain uses TRBV30 with TRBJ1-2, with 9 bases lining up with TRBD1. The V and J ends lost 7 bases and 5 bases, in that order; junction bases with no gene match: 17. Germline assignment: CDR1 GTSNPN and CDR2 SVGIG (reference sequence). There are 16 residues in the CDR3. CDR3 nucleotides: TGTGCCTCCTGGAGTCCCCGGGACAGGGATGGGTATGGCTACACCTTC. Amino acids: CASWSPRDRDGYGYTF.

This chain links TRBV29-1 with TRBJ1-4; 8 bases match TRBD1. CDR1 and CDR2 from the germline V gene are SQVTM and ANQGSEA. This CDR3 contains 14 residues. V lost 6 bases and J lost 8; bases outside the gene matches: 11. The CDR3 region is CSVPGQGRGEKLFF. As DNA, the CDR3 is TGCAGCGTACCCGGACAGGGCCGGGGGGAAAAACTGTTTTTT.

The chain links TRBV7-6 to TRBJ2-2; perhaps TRBD1 as D (6 bases). The V gene lost 5 bases and the J gene lost 0 bases, with 22 bases spanning the gap. Germline V gene sequence: CDR1 SGHVS, CDR2 FNYEAQ. CDR3 length: 19 amino acids. CDR3 coding DNA: TGTGCCAGCAGCCGGGTACCGGGACACGAGACTGCGAACACCGGGGAGCTGTTTTTT. Amino acids: CASSRVPGHETANTGELFF.

The J gene is TRBJ1-3, the V gene TRBV6-6; no clear D gene. Germline CDR1 reads MNHNY; CDR2 reads SVGAGI (reference sequence). Trimming removed 4 bases at V and 0 bases at J, with 10 bases between. CDR3 size: 15 residues. The CDR3 spells CASSSSGSSGNTIYF. The DNA for the CDR3 is TGTGCCAGCAGTTCCTCAGGAAGCTCTGGAAACACCATATATTTT.